This T cell receptor beta chain was identified during a study of Graves' ophthalmopathy and Graves' hyperthyroidism. Many counts were recorded for this clonotype. The study amplified TCR beta CDR3 regions using RNA transcripts. First-round RT-PCR relied on HTBI primers, and a second-round multiplex PCR came next. TCRdb fed the multiplex PCR reads into MiXCR, producing one record per CDR3 protein. The profile covers about 740,000 distinct CDR3 sequences, with around 40% appearing a single time and approximately 43% taken by the ten largest. The CDR3 has 15 amino acids. Germline V gives CDR1 LNHNV, CDR2 YYDKDF (reference sequence). Trimming stripped 0 bases from V and 4 bases from J, with 10 bases between.

The chain links TRBV15 to TRBJ1-5, with D possibly being TRBD1 (6 bases). The TCR sequence derives from an adult man with Graves' ophthalmopathy. The sequenced material came from peripheral blood. The CDR3 protein is CATSRDLGGNQPQHF. The CDR3 coding sequence is TGTGCCACCAGCAGAGATCTAGGGGGAAATCAGCCCCAGCATTTT.